These T cell receptor beta chains were read from a single sample in a study of T cell changes during pregnancy in multiple sclerosis. Assay used: immunoSEQ multiplex PCR; TCRdb lists only in-frame clones, some missing. Of about 30,000 clones in the sample, 80% to 90% were seen once. The sequencing used CD8+ T cells from peripheral blood mononuclear cells, collected in the second trimester of pregnancy. These receptor sequences come from a female donor with multiple sclerosis, enrolled in a pregnancy study. The CDR3 runs from the conserved cysteine through the conserved F or W. Each record gives: CDR3 protein, CDR3 DNA, V gene, clone size, D gene, J gene, CDR3 length. D genes are given only for firm matches. Where a row states a size, it is once, few, many or the class of an expanded clone; other rows omit it.

CASSPQYGVGNEQFF	TGTGCCAGCAGTCCCCAGTACGGAGTGGGCAATGAGCAGTTCTTC	TRBV6-5	once	-	TRBJ2-1	15
CASSDPGTSHTGELFF	TGTGCCAGCAGTGATCCCGGGACTAGTCACACCGGGGAGCTGTTTTTT	TRBV28	-	TRBD2	TRBJ2-2	16
CASSLHPPTGEGNQPQHF	TGTGCCAGCAGCTTACATCCTCCGACAGGGGAAGGCAATCAGCCCCAGCATTTT	TRBV7-9	-	TRBD1	TRBJ1-5	18
CASSSGETGDYGYTF	TGTGCCAGCAGCTCGGGGGAGACAGGGGACTATGGCTACACCTTC	TRBV5-4	-	TRBD1	TRBJ1-2	15
CASSLDRNYNEQFF	TGTGCCAGCAGCTTGGACAGGAATTACAATGAGCAGTTCTTC	TRBV5-6	-	-	TRBJ2-1	14
CASSVAGDTDTQYF	TGTGCCAGCAGCGTAGCGGGGGACACAGATACGCAGTATTTT	TRBV9	-	-	TRBJ2-3	14
CSVGRGDEQYF	TGCAGCGTTGGGAGGGGAGACGAGCAGTACTTC	TRBV29-1	-	-	TRBJ2-7	11
CASSLRGYEQYF	TGTGCCAGCAGCCTTAGGGGCTACGAGCAGTACTTC	TRBV7-8	-	-	TRBJ2-7	12
CASSFLDRGAGYTF	TGTGCCAGTAGTTTCCTGGACAGGGGTGCCGGCTACACCTTC	TRBV19	few	TRBD1	TRBJ1-2	14
CASSDGGTETQYF	TGTGCCAGCAGTGACGGGGGAACAGAGACCCAGTACTTC	TRBV2	-	-	TRBJ2-5	13
CASSSRGGDTQYF	TGCGCCAGCAGCAGTAGAGGTGGAGATACGCAGTATTTT	TRBV5-1	-	-	TRBJ2-3	13